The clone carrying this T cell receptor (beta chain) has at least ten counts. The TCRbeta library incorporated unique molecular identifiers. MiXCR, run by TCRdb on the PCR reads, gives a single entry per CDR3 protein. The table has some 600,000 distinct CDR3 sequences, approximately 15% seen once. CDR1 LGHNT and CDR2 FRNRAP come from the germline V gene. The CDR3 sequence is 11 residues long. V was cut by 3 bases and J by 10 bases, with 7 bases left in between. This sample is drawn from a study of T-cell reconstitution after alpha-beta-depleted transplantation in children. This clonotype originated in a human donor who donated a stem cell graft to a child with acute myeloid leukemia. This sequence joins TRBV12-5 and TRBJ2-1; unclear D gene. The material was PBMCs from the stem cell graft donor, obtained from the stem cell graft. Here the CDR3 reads CASGLTGEQFF. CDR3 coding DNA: TGTGCTAGTGGTTTAACCGGGGAGCAGTTCTTC. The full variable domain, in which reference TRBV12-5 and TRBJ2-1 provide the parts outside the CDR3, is DARVTQTPRHKVTEMGQEVTMRCQPILGHNTVFWYRQTMMQGLELLAYFRNRAPLDDSGMPKDRFSAEMPDATLATLKIQPSEPRDSAVYFCASGLTGEQFFGPGTRLTVL.